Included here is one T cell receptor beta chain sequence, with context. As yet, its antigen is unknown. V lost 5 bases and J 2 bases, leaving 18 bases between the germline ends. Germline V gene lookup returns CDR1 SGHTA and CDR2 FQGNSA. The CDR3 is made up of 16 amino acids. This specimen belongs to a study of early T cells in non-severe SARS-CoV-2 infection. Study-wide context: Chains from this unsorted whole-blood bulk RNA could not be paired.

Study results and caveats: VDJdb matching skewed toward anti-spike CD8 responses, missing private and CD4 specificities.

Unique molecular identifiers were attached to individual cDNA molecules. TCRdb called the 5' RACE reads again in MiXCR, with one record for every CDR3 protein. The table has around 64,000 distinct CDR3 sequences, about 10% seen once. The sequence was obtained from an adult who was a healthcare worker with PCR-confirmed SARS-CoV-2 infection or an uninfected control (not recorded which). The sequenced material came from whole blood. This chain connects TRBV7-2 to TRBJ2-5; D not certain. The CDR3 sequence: CASSVGSRSGQETQYF. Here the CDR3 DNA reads TGTGCCAGCAGCGTTGGTAGCCGGAGTGGGCAAGAGACCCAGTACTTC.